This entry concerns a single T cell receptor (beta chain). The entry originates in a study of blood T cell repertoires in COVID-19. Study details: Samples of COVID-19 (acute and convalescent) were obtained from the United States, Italy and Spain. Sample material is recorded as cDNA or gDNA derived from T cells, B-cell-depleted T cells, or PBMCs.

Using immunoSEQ multiplex PCR, the repertoire was profiled, and TCRdb retains in-frame clones only, with some absent. The sample yields 120,000 to 150,000 clones, 65% to 80% seen once. This CDR3 has 15 amino acids. V was pared by 7 bases and J by 2 bases, with 16 bases between. Germline CDR1 reads LNHDA; CDR2 reads SQIVND (reference sequence). The receptor comes from a man aged 55 to 70 with acute or convalescent COVID-19. Sequenced input: peripheral blood. The chain has TRBV19 and TRBJ2-3, with D perhaps TRBD1 (6 bases). In DNA form, the CDR3 reads TGTGCCAGTACCCCACAGGGCATACTCACAGATACGCAGTATTTT. Translated: CASTPQGILTDTQYF.